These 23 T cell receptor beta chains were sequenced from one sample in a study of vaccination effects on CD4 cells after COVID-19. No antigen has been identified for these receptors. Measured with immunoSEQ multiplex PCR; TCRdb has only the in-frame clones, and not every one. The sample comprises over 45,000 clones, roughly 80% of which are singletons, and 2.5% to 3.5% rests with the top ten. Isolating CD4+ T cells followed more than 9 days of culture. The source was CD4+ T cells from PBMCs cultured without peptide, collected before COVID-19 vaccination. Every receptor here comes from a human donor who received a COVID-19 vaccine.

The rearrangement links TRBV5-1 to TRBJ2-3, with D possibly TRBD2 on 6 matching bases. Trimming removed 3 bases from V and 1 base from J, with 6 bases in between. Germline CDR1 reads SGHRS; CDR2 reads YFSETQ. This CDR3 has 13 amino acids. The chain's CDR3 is CASSWGGTDTQYF. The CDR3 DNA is TGCGCCAGCAGCTGGGGGGGCACAGATACGCAGTATTTT. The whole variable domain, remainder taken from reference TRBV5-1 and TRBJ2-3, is KAGVTQTPRYLIKTRGQQVTLSCSPISGHRSVSWYQQTPGQGLQFLFEYFSETQRNKGNFPGRFSGRQFSNSRSEMNVSTLELGDSALYLCASSWGGTDTQYFGPGTRLTVL.

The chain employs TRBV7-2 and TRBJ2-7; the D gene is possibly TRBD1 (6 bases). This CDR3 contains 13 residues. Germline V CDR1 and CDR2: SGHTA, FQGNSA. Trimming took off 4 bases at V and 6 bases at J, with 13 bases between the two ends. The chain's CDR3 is CASSSDRRREQYV. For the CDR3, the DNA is TGTGCCAGCAGCTCGGACAGAAGGCGCGAGCAGTACGTC.

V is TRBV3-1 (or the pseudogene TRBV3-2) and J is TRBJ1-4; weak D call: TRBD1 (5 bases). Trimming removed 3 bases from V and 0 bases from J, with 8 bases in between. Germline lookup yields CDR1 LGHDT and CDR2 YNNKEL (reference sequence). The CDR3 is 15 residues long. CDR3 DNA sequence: TGTGCCAGCAGCCACCGGGGGGCAACTAATGAAAAACTGTTTTTT. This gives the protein CASSHRGATNEKLFF.

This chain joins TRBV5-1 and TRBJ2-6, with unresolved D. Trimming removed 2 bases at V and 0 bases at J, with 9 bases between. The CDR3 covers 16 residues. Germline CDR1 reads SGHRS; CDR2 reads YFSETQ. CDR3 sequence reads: CASSLQQFSGANVLTF. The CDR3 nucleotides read TGCGCCAGCAGCTTACAACAGTTCTCTGGGGCCAACGTCCTGACTTTC.

This chain's CDR3 is CASSLTPVETQYF. The CDR3, as DNA: TGTGCCAGCAGCTTAACTCCAGTAGAGACCCAGTACTTC. This chain joins TRBV7-3 and TRBJ2-5; D remains unclear. The germline gives CDR1 SGHTA, CDR2 FQGTGA. Trimming pared 0 bases from V and 4 bases from J, leaving 6 bases between. This CDR3 has 13 amino acids.

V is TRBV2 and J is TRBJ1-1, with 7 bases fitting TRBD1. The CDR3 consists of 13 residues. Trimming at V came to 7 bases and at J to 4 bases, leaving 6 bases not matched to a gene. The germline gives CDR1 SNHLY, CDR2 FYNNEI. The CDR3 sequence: CASKTGQSTEAFF. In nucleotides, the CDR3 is TGTGCCAGCAAGACAGGGCAGAGCACTGAAGCTTTCTTT.

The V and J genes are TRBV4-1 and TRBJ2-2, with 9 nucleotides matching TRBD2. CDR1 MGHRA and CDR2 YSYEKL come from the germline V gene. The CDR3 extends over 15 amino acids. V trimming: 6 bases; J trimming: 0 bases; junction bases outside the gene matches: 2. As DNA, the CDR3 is TGCGCCAGCAGGGGGACTAGCACGAACACCGGGGAGCTGTTTTTT. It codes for CASRGTSTNTGELFF.

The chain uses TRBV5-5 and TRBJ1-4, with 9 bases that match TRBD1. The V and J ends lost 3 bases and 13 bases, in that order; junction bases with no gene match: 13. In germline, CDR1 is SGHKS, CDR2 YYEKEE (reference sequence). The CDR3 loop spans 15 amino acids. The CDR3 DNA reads TGTGCCAGCAGCTCCCCCGGGACAGGGACCCAGGCACTGTTTTTT. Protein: CASSSPGTGTQALFF.

DNA for the CDR3: TGTGCCAGCAGCTTGGTGGCTAGCGGGGGGCCCGATACGCAGTATTTT. Its protein is CASSLVASGGPDTQYF. V usage is TRBV5-4 and J usage is TRBJ2-3; 11 bases are a match to TRBD2. CDR3 length: 16 amino acids. Trimming at V came to 0 bases and at J to 6 bases, leaving 6 bases not matched to a gene. Germline V gene data show CDR1 as SGHNT and CDR2 as YYREEE (reference sequence).

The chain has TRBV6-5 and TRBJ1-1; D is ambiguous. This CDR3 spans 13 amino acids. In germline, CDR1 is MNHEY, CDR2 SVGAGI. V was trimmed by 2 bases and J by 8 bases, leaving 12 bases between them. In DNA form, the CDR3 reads TGTGCCAGCAGTTACCACGGGAAGGAGGAAGCTTTCTTT. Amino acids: CASSYHGKEEAFF.

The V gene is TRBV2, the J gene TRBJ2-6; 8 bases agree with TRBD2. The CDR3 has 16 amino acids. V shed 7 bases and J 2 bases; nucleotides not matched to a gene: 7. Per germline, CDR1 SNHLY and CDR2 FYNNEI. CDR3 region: CASTGGGAPGANVLTF. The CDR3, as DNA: TGTGCCAGCACCGGGGGGGGCGCCCCTGGGGCCAACGTCCTGACTTTC.

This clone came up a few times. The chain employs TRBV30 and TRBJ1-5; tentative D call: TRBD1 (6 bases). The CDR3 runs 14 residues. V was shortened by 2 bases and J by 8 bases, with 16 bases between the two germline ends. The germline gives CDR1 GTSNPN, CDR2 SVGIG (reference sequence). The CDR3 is CAWSPLRRDKPQHF. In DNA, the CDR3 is TGTGCCTGGAGTCCACTCCGACGGGACAAGCCCCAGCATTTT.

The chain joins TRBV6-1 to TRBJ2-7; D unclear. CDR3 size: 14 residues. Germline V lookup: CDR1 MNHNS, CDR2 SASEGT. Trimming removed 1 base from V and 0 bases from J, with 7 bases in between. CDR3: CASSEGPHSYEQYV. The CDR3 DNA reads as TGTGCCAGCAGTGAAGGCCCCCACTCCTACGAGCAGTACGTC.

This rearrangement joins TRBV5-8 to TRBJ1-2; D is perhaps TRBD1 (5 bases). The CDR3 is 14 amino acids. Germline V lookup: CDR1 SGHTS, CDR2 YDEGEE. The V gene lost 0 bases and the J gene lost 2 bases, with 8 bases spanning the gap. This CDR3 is CASSLVGGNYGYTF. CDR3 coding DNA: TGTGCCAGCAGCTTGGTGGGGGGAAACTATGGCTACACCTTC.

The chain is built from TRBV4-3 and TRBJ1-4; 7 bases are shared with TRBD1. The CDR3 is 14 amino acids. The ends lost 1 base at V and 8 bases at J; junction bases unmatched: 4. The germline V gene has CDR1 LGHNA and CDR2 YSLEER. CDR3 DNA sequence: TGCGCCAGCAGCCAAGGACAGGGTGGGGAAAAACTGTTTTTT. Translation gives CASSQGQGGEKLFF.

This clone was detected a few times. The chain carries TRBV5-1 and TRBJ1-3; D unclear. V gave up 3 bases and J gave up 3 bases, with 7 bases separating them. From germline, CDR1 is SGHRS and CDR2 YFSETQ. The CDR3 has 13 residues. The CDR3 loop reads CASSSASGNTIYF. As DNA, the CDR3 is TGCGCCAGCAGCTCCGCCAGTGGAAACACCATATATTTT.

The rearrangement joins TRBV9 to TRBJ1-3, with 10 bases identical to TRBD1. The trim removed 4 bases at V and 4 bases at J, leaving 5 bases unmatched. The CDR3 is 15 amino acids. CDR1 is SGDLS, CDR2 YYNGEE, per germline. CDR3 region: CASSSDRGSGNTIYF. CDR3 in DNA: TGTGCCAGCAGCTCGGACAGGGGGTCCGGAAACACCATATATTTT.

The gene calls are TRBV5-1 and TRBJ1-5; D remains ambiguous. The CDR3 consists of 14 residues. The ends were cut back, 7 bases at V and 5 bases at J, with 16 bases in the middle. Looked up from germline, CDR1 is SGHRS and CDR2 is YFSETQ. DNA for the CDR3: TGCGCCAGCGCCCCCGGGCTCTCAGATCAGCCCCAGCATTTT. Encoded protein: CASAPGLSDQPQHF.

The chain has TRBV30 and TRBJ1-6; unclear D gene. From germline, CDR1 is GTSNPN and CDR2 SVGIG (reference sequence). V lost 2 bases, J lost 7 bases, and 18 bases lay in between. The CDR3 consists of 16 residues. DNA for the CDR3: TGTGCCTGGAGTCCCCGACCTCGAACGGTCAATTCACCCCTCCACTTT. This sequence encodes CAWSPRPRTVNSPLHF.

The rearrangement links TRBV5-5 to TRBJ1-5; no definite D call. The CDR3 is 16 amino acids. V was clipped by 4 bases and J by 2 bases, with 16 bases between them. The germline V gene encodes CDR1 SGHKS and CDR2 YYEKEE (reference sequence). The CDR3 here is CASSQDVDIGNQPQHF. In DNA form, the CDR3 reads TGTGCCAGCAGCCAAGATGTAGACATAGGCAATCAGCCCCAGCATTTT.

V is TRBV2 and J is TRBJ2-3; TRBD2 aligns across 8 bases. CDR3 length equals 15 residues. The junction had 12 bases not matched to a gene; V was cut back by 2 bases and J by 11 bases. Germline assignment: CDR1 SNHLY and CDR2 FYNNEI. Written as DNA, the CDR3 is TGTGCCAGCAGTGAACTGCGGGGGGCCCGATCTGGGCAGTATTTT. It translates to CASSELRGARSGQYF.

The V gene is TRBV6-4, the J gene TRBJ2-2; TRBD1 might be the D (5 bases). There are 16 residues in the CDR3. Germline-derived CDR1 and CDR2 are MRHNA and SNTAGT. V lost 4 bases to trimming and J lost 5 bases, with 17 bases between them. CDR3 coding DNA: TGTGCCAGCAGTGGTTCCGCAGGGCGGTTGACCGGGGAGCTGTTTTTT. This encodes CASSGSAGRLTGELFF.

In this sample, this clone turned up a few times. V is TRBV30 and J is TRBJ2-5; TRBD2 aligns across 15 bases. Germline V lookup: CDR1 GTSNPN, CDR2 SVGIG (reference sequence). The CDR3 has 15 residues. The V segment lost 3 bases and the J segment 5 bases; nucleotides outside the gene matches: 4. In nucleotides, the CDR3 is TGTGCCTGGAGCGGACTAGCGGGGGGGCAGGAGACCCAGTACTTC. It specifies CAWSGLAGGQETQYF.